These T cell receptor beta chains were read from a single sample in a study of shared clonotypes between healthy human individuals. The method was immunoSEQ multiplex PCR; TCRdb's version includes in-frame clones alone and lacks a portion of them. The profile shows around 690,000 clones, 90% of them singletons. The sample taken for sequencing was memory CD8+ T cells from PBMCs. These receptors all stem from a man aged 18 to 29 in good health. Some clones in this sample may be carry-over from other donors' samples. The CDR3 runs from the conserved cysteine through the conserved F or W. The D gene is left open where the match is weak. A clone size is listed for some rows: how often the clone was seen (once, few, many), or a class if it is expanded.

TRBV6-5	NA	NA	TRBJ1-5	CASSGTSPHQPQHF	TGTGCCAGCAGTGGGACATCGCCCCATCAGCCCCAGCATTTT
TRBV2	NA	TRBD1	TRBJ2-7	CASRGDRGTYEQYF	TGTGCCAGCAGAGGCGACAGGGGAACCTACGAGCAGTACTTC
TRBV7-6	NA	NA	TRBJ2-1	CASRPSSYNEQFF	TGTGCCAGCAGGCCTAGCTCCTACAATGAGCAGTTCTTC
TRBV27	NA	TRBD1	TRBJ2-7	CASSDRDRHYEQYF	TGTGCCAGCAGTGACCGGGACAGGCACTACGAGCAGTACTTC
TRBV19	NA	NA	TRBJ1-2	CASSMAAGPFYGYTF	TGTGCCAGTAGTATGGCGGCAGGGCCATTCTATGGCTACACCTTC
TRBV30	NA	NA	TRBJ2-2	CAWSVWRQGPGELFF	TGTGCCTGGAGTGTCTGGCGTCAGGGCCCCGGGGAGCTGTTTTTT
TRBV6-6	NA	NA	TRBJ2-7	CASSFPGTNEQYF	TGTGCCAGCAGTTTTCCGGGTACCAACGAGCAGTACTTC
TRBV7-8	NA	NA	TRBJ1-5	CASSPRAGYSSNQPQHF	TGTGCCAGCAGCCCCCGGGCGGGATATAGTAGCAATCAGCCCCAGCATTTT
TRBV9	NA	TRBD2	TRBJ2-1	CASSATSGRESNEQFF	TGTGCCAGCAGCGCGACTAGCGGGAGGGAGAGCAATGAGCAGTTCTTC
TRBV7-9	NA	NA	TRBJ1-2	CASSSLVYGYTF	TGTGCCAGCAGCTCCCTTGTCTATGGCTACACCTTC
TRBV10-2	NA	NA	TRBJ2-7	CASSDMVGPYEQYF	TGCGCCAGCAGCGACATGGTGGGACCTTACGAGCAGTACTTC
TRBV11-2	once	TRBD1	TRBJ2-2	CASSPTRDRGWTGELFF	TGTGCCAGCAGCCCTACCCGGGACAGGGGTTGGACCGGGGAGCTGTTTTTT
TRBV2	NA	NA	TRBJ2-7	CASSEWQFYEQYF	TGTGCCAGCAGTGAATGGCAGTTTTACGAGCAGTACTTC
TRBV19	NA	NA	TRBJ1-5	CASSLDLEGPQHF	TGTGCCAGTAGTCTGGACCTGGAAGGGCCCCAGCATTTT
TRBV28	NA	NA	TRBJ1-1	CASSLLMSTEAFF	TGTGCCAGCAGCTTACTCATGTCCACTGAAGCTTTCTTT